Each of the 9 T cell receptor beta chains below was sequenced from the same sample in a study of T-cell reconstitution after alpha-beta-depleted transplantation in children. Preparation of the TCRbeta library involved a method that used unique molecular identifiers. MiXCR, applied by TCRdb to the PCR reads, yields one record per CDR3 protein. The sample has fewer than 90,000 distinct CDR3 sequences, roughly 6.6% seen once. Sequenced material: PBMCs from the stem cell graft donor, taken from the stem cell graft. The origin of the receptors is a human donor who donated a stem cell graft to a child with acute lymphoblastic leukemia.

The rearrangement uses TRBV5-1 and TRBJ2-7; the D gene is possibly TRBD2 (5 bases). Germline V CDR1 and CDR2: SGHRS, YFSETQ. Trimming removed 1 base from V and 5 bases from J, with 13 bases in between. The CDR3 covers 14 residues. The CDR3 here is CASSLLTAADEQYF. The CDR3 DNA sequence: TGCGCCAGCAGCTTGCTAACAGCGGCAGACGAGCAGTACTTC. The full variable domain, in which reference TRBV5-1 and TRBJ2-7 provide the parts outside the CDR3, is KAGVTQTPRYLIKTRGQQVTLSCSPISGHRSVSWYQQTPGQGLQFLFEYFSETQRNKGNFPGRFSGRQFSNSRSEMNVSTLELGDSALYLCASSLLTAADEQYFGPGTRLTVT.

This clonotype came up many times. This rearrangement joins TRBV27 to TRBJ2-1; D is undetermined. CDR1 and CDR2 (germline): MNHEY, SMNVEV (reference sequence). The CDR3 totals 12 residues. The ends were cut back, 3 bases at V and 8 bases at J, with 8 bases in the middle. The CDR3 region has the DNA TGTGCCAGCAGTTTGAGGAGCGATGAGCAGTTCTTC. Residues: CASSLRSDEQFF.

This chain's CDR3 is CASGDRDPYNSPLHF. The CDR3 DNA reads TGTGCCAGCGGAGACAGGGATCCCTATAATTCACCCCTCCACTTT. This chain joins TRBV6-1 and TRBJ1-6, with 7 bases aligning to TRBD1. The CDR3 spans 15 residues. Per germline, CDR1 MNHNS and CDR2 SASEGT. J was trimmed by 2 bases and V by 8 bases; bases with no gene match: 6.

Many counts were recorded for this clonotype. The chain uses TRBV7-2 and TRBJ1-1; D is undetermined. This CDR3 contains 11 residues. Germline V gene data show CDR1 as SGHTA and CDR2 as FQGNSA. Trimming took 5 bases from V and 0 from J, leaving 1 base between them. CDR3 sequence reads: CASSVNTEAFF. The CDR3 DNA reads as TGTGCCAGCAGCGTGAACACTGAAGCTTTCTTT.

This clonotype has ten or more counts. The rearrangement joins TRBV6-1 to TRBJ2-3; TRBD1 matches 10 bases. Germline V lookup: CDR1 MNHNS, CDR2 SASEGT. The CDR3 runs 14 residues. The V gene end was trimmed by 4 bases and the J gene end by 5 bases; junction bases not matched to a gene: 3. This chain's CDR3 is CASSVDRGIDTQYF. Written as DNA, the CDR3 is TGTGCCAGCAGTGTGGACAGGGGGATAGATACGCAGTATTTT.

This clonotype was detected many times. The V call is TRBV11-2, the J call TRBJ1-2; D is perhaps TRBD1 (6 bases). The germline gives CDR1 SGHAT, CDR2 FQNNGV. CDR3 length: 16 residues. V lost 0 bases, J lost 6 bases, and 17 bases lay in between. CDR3 coding DNA: TGTGCCAGCAGCTTAGATTTGGGGGCGCGATCCGATGGCTACACCTTC. It specifies CASSLDLGARSDGYTF.

The gene calls are TRBV28 and TRBJ2-3, with TRBD1 matching 8 bases. Germline V gene data show CDR1 as MDHEN and CDR2 as SYDVKM. V lost 6 bases and J lost 1; bases outside the gene matches: 6. CDR3 length: 15 amino acids. The CDR3 DNA reads TGTGCCAGCAGCCTCCCGGGACAGGGCACAGATACGCAGTATTTT. It specifies CASSLPGQGTDTQYF.

This clonotype was observed at least ten times. The rearrangement uses TRBV7-8 and TRBJ2-3; 10 bases fit TRBD2. There are 14 residues in the CDR3. V was pared by 3 bases and J by 6 bases, with 3 bases of the junction left unmatched. Germline CDR1 is SGHVS and CDR2 is FQNEAQ. The CDR3 loop is CASSFQLAGDTQYF. CDR3 nucleotide sequence: TGTGCCAGCAGCTTTCAACTAGCGGGGGATACGCAGTATTTT.

The sample holds many counts of this clonotype. V and J are TRBV20-1 and TRBJ2-5; D is perhaps TRBD1 or TRBD2 (7 bases each). The CDR3 has 17 amino acids. Trimming cost V 7 bases and J 4 bases, with 28 bases left between them. CDR1 and CDR2 (germline): DFQATT, SNEGSKA (reference sequence). Here the CDR3 reads CSGKNLPGGRGGETQYF. The CDR3 DNA reads TGCAGTGGCAAAAATCTCCCCGGGGGCAGGGGGGGAGAGACCCAGTACTTC.